This TCR beta chain was profiled in a study of CD8 T cells in Susac syndrome. TCR beta sequencing was performed on blood CD8+ and CD4+ T cells. The individuals used as controls were healthy donors who had been matched for both age and sex. Negative isolation was applied to CD8+ and CD4+ T cells, and FACS enrichment was applied to TEMRA cells. Reverse transcription used roughly 0.45 to 1 ug RNA and random hexamers. An immunoSEQ multiplex PCR generated amplified TCR beta CDR3 products spanning 54 Vbeta and 13 Jbeta. Each CDR3 protein is one row after TCRdb ran MiXCR on the immunoSEQ multiplex PCR reads. The profile covers approximately 120,000 distinct CDR3 sequences, with 85% to 95% appearing a single time and about 0.15% taken by the ten largest. V lost 5 bases to trimming and J lost 2 bases; unmatched junction nucleotides: 14. The germline V gene has CDR1 SEHNR and CDR2 FQNEAQ (reference sequence). CDR3 size: 18 residues.

The source material was CD4+ T cells from PBMCs. The chain joins TRBV7-9 to TRBJ2-2, with TRBD1 matching 7 bases. The sequence was collected from a human donor in good health. The chain's CDR3 is CASSHPPPQGENTGELFF. CDR3 DNA: TGTGCCAGCAGCCACCCGCCCCCCCAGGGGGAAAACACCGGGGAGCTGTTTTTT.